This entry lists 16 T cell receptor beta chains sequenced from one sample in a study of regulatory T cells in long-lasting Graves disease. Time point of the sample: newly diagnosed GD, antithyroid drugs for less than 3 months. PBMC-derived RNA was used for the TCR library. Arm-PCR of CDR3 regions with iRepertoire HTBI primers generated TCR beta libraries. MiXCR, applied by TCRdb to the multiplex PCR reads, yields one record per CDR3 protein. The repertoire holds approximately 350,000 distinct CDR3 sequences, with roughly 17% as singletons. These data were also filed under a second study, of T cells in Graves' hyperthyroidism and ophthalmopathy.

The input for sequencing was peripheral blood mononuclear cells (PBMCs), taken at new diagnosis, from a patient treated with antithyroid drugs. These receptors all come from a woman aged 18-29 years with Graves disease.

This clonotype was counted between two and nine times. This chain links TRBV6-2 or TRBV6-3 with TRBJ1-6; no clear D. V lost 5 bases and J lost 7, with 15 bases in between. The CDR3 consists of 15 residues. Germline assignment: CDR1 MNHEY and CDR2 SVGEGT. CDR3: CASSTFGPANSPLHF. The CDR3 DNA reads as TGTGCCAGCAGTACCTTCGGTCCCGCAAATTCACCCCTCCACTTT.

The rearrangement joins TRBV12-3 or TRBV12-4 to TRBJ2-1; TRBD2 matches 12 bases. The CDR3 extends over 15 amino acids. With V trimmed by 4 bases and J by 9 bases, 7 bases remained unmatched. The CDR3 nucleotides read TGTGCCAGCAGTTCCCTAGCGGGGGGGCAGGGTGAGCAGTTCTTC. Protein: CASSSLAGGQGEQFF.

The chain recombines TRBV19 with TRBJ1-4; maybe TRBD1 (6 bases). In germline, CDR1 is LNHDA, CDR2 SQIVND (reference sequence). V gave up 5 bases and J gave up 8 bases, with 9 bases separating them. This CDR3 contains 12 residues. The CDR3 region has the DNA TGTGCCAGTAGTGACAGGTCCGAAAAACTGTTTTTT. Protein sequence: CASSDRSEKLFF.

This rearrangement joins TRBV11-2 to TRBJ1-2, with D uncertain. Germline loops: CDR1 SGHAT, CDR2 FQNNGV. The V gene lost 0 bases and the J gene lost 4 bases, with 6 bases spanning the gap. The CDR3 consists of 13 residues. CDR3 coding DNA: TGTGCCAGCAGCTTAGATGGACTCTATGGCTACACCTTC. Translation: CASSLDGLYGYTF.

This clonotype came up a few times. The chain couples TRBV28 to TRBJ1-5, with a tentative D call TRBD1 (5 bases). This CDR3 is 14 amino acids long. Germline V CDR1 and CDR2: MDHEN, SYDVKM. The ends were cut back, 6 bases at V and 3 bases at J, with 12 bases in the middle. The CDR3 sequence is CASSTPGDNQPQHF. The CDR3 region has the DNA TGTGCCAGCAGCACCCCGGGGGACAATCAGCCCCAGCATTTT. The whole variable domain, filled in from reference TRBV28 and TRBJ1-5, reads DVKVTQSSRYLVKRTGEKVFLECVQDMDHENMFWYRQDPGLGLRLIYFSYDVKMKEKGDIPEGYSVSREKKERFSLILESASTNQTSMYLCASSTPGDNQPQHFGDGTRLSIL.

This clonotype has at least ten counts. The chain carries TRBV7-9 and TRBJ2-7; D may be TRBD1 or TRBD2 (5 bases each). Germline V lookup: CDR1 SEHNR, CDR2 FQNEAQ (reference sequence). Trimming took off 2 bases at V and 5 bases at J, with 13 bases between the two ends. The CDR3 has 14 amino acids. The CDR3: CASSLSVRGDEQYF. The CDR3 DNA reads TGTGCCAGCAGCTTATCAGTTAGAGGGGACGAGCAGTACTTC.

This chain connects TRBV6-1 to TRBJ1-3; D uncertain. CDR3 length equals 13 residues. Trimming took off 8 bases at V and 0 bases at J, with 8 bases between the two ends. CDR1 MNHNS and CDR2 SASEGT come from the germline V gene. CDR3 nucleotides: TGTGCCAGCCAAAGAATCTCTGGAAACACCATATATTTT. Encoded protein: CASQRISGNTIYF.

CDR3 region: CATSDFRGRGTGELFF. The CDR3 bases are TGTGCCACCAGTGATTTCAGGGGGCGCGGCACCGGGGAGCTGTTTTTT. The rearrangement joins TRBV24-1 to TRBJ2-2; 8 bases fit TRBD1. The V segment lost 1 base and the J segment 4 bases; nucleotides outside the gene matches: 4. Germline V gene sequence: CDR1 KGHDR, CDR2 SFDVKD. CDR3 length: 16 amino acids.

This clonotype was seen at least ten times. The junction and the germline gene differ at one end; a read error may be behind it. The CDR3 here is CASSLPIGRDHEQYF. For the CDR3, the DNA is TGTGCCAGCAGCTTGCCCATCGGCAGGGATCACGAGCAGTACTTC. This chain connects TRBV5-1 to TRBJ2-7; maybe TRBD1 (5 bases). Germline assignment: CDR1 SGHRS and CDR2 YFSETQ. The CDR3 contains 15 residues.

The rearrangement links TRBV29-1 to TRBJ2-7; 7 bases fit TRBD1. The ends lost 5 bases at V and 5 bases at J; junction bases unmatched: 12. From germline, CDR1 is SQVTM and CDR2 ANQGSEA. There are 14 residues in the CDR3. CDR3 nucleotide sequence: TGCAGCGTTCTACCGGGACAGATGCTTAACGAGCAGTACTTC. Translating it yields CSVLPGQMLNEQYF.

This clonotype showed up just a few times. With a much larger clone just one base away, this may be a read error. A read error is likely, as this CDR3 ends without the conserved phenylalanine or tryptophan. The V call is TRBV28, the J call TRBJ2-7, with a weak D call TRBD1 (6 bases). The CDR3 totals 11 residues. V dropped 6 bases and J dropped 4 bases, with 7 bases sitting between them. Germline V gives CDR1 MDHEN, CDR2 SYDVKM. This chain's CDR3 is CASRQGYEQYY. The CDR3 nucleotides are TGTGCCAGCAGACAGGGTTACGAGCAGTACTAC.

A note on this clonotype: This may be a read error: a much more frequent sequence differs by one nucleotide. The chain is built from TRBV30 and TRBJ2-2, with unresolved D. Germline lookup yields CDR1 GTSNPN and CDR2 SVGIG (reference sequence). The V end was cut by 4 bases, the J end by 3 bases, with 6 bases between. The CDR3 contains 12 residues. The DNA for the CDR3 is TGTGCCTGGATGTCGGACACCGGGGAGCTGTTTTTT. Encoded protein: CAWMSDTGELFF.

There are many counts of this clonotype. The chain couples TRBV7-8 to TRBJ1-5; perhaps TRBD1 as D (5 bases). The CDR3 consists of 16 residues. Trimming pared 5 bases from V and 5 bases from J, leaving 19 bases between. Germline lookup yields CDR1 SGHVS and CDR2 FQNEAQ. The CDR3 sequence: CASSPGPLEGDQPQHF. CDR3 nucleotide sequence: TGTGCCAGCAGCCCGGGACCGTTGGAAGGGGATCAGCCCCAGCATTTT.

The chain is built from TRBV4-1 and TRBJ1-6; TRBD1 is a possible D gene (5 bases). The CDR3 is made up of 15 amino acids. The germline gives CDR1 MGHRA, CDR2 YSYEKL. Trimming pared 3 bases from V and 7 bases from J, leaving 13 bases between. The CDR3 coding sequence is TGCGCCAGCAGCCAGGGGGGGACCAGGAATTCACCCCTCCACTTT. Its protein is CASSQGGTRNSPLHF.

There are a few counts of this clonotype. This chain links TRBV15 with TRBJ2-5; D gene uncertain. This CDR3 contains 13 residues. Germline CDR1 LNHNV, CDR2 YYDKDF (reference sequence). Trimming shortened V by 0 bases and J by 5 bases, and 7 bases separated the two germline ends. The CDR3 DNA sequence: TGTGCCACCAGCAGAGATCGGTCCGAGACCCAGTACTTC. It codes for CATSRDRSETQYF.

This clonotype was observed many times. The chain couples TRBV20-1 to TRBJ1-1; D might be TRBD1 (6 bases). Germline CDR1 is DFQATT and CDR2 is SNEGSKA (reference sequence). The CDR3 has 16 amino acids. Trimming removed 5 bases at V and 0 bases at J, with 19 bases between. CDR3 bases: TGCAGTGCTCCTGAACCTACAGGGCACATGAACACTGAAGCTTTCTTT. Protein product: CSAPEPTGHMNTEAFF.